The 3 T cell receptor beta chains listed next were all sequenced from one sample in a study of T cells expressing NK-cell markers. TCRdb re-analyzed the 5' RACE reads; it lists each CDR3 protein once, without DNA. The table lists 500,000 to 600,000 distinct CDR3 sequences. Sequencing used blood T cells: a sorted CD56 or NKG2C T cell subset, CD4+ or CD8+ T cells, or bulk PBMC T cells (not recorded which). The receptors were sampled from a man aged 18 to 30 in good health.

V gene TRBV7-2 combines with J gene TRBJ1-5; lacking DNA, the TRBD1 call made by TCRdb goes unchecked. The CDR3 is made up of 15 amino acids. The germline V gene has CDR1 SGHTA and CDR2 FQGNSA. This CDR3 is CASSPGYSSNQPQHF.

This chain uses TRBV5-1 with TRBJ2-1; the TCRdb D gene call, TRBD2, has no DNA to confirm it. CDR1 SGHRS and CDR2 YFSETQ come from the germline V gene. This CDR3 has 17 amino acids. The CDR3: CASSWAPIGGGSDEQFF.

V usage is TRBV6-2 or TRBV6-3 and J usage is TRBJ2-7; TCRdb lists TRBD1, though no DNA is available to test this call. The germline gives CDR1 MNHEY, CDR2 SVGEGT. This CDR3 comprises 14 residues. The CDR3 region is CASSTGTGVYEQYF.